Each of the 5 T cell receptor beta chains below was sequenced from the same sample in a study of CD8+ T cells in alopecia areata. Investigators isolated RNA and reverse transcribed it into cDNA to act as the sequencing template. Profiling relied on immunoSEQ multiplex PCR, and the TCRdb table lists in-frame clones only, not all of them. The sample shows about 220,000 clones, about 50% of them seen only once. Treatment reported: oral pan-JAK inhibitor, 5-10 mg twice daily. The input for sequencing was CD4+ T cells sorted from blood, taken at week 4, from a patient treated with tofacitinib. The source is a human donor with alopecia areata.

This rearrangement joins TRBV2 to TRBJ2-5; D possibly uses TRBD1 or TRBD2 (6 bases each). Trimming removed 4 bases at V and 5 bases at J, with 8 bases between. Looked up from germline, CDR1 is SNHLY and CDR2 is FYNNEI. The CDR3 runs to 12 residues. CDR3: CASSGGAETQYF. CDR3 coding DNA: TGTGCCAGCAGTGGGGGGGCGGAGACCCAGTACTTC.

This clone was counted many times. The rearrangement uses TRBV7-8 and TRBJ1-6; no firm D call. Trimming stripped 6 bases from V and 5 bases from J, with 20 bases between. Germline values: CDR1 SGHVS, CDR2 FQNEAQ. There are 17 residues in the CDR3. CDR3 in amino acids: CASRLSGRQNDNSPLHF. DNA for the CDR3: TGTGCCAGCAGATTAAGTGGCAGGCAAAATGATAATTCACCCCTCCACTTT.

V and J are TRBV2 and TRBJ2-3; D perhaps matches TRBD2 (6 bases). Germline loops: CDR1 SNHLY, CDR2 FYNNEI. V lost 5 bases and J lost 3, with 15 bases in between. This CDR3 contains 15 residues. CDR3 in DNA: TGTGCCAGCAGTCAGGACCCTGGAGGGACAGATACGCAGTATTTT. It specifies CASSQDPGGTDTQYF.

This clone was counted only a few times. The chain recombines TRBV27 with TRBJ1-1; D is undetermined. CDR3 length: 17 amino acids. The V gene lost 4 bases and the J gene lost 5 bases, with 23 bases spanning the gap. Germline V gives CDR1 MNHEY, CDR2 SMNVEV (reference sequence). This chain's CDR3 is CASSWRDRPLAGTEAFF. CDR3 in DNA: TGTGCCAGCAGTTGGAGAGACCGACCTCTTGCCGGGACTGAAGCTTTCTTT.

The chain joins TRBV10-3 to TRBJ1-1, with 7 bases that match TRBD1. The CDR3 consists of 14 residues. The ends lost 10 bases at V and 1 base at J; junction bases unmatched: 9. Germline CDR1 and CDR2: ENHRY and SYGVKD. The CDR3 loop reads CASSQGLGNTEAFF. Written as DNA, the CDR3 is TGTGCCAGCTCACAGGGGCTGGGGAACACTGAAGCTTTCTTT.